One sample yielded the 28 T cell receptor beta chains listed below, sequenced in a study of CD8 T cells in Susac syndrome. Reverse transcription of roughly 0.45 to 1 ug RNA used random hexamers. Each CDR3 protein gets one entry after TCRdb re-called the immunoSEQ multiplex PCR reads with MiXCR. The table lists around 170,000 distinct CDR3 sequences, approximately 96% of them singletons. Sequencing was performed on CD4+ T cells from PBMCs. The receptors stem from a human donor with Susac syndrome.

Here the CDR3 DNA reads TGTGCCAGCAGCTTAGTGTCTAGCACAGATACGCAGTATTTT. This gives the protein CASSLVSSTDTQYF. V usage is TRBV7-6 and J usage is TRBJ2-3, with D uncertain. V dropped 1 base and J dropped 0 bases, with 5 bases sitting between them. The CDR3 runs to 14 residues. In germline, CDR1 is SGHVS, CDR2 FNYEAQ.

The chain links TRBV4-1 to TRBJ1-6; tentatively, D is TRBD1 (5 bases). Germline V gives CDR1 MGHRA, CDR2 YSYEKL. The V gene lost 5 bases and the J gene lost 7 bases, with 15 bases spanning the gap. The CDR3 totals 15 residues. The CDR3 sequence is CASSSTEVRNSPLHF. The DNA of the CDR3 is TGCGCCAGCAGCTCGACAGAGGTGAGGAATTCACCCCTCCACTTT.

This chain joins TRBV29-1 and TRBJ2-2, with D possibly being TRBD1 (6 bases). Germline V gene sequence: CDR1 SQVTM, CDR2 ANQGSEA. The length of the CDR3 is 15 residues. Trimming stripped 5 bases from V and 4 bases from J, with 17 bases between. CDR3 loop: CSVKWGLGATGELFF. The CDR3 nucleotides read TGCAGCGTTAAGTGGGGGCTTGGTGCCACCGGGGAGCTGTTTTTT.

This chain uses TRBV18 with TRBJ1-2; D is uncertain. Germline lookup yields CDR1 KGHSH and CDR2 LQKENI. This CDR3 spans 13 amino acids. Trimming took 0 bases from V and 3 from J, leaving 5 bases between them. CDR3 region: CASSPPLDYGYTF. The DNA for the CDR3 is TGTGCCAGCTCACCACCTCTGGACTATGGCTACACCTTC.

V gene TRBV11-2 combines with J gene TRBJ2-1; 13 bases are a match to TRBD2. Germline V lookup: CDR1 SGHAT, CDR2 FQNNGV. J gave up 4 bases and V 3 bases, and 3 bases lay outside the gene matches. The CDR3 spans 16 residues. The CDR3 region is CASSFGLAGVYNEQFF. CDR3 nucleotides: TGTGCCAGCAGCTTCGGACTAGCGGGGGTTTACAATGAGCAGTTCTTC.

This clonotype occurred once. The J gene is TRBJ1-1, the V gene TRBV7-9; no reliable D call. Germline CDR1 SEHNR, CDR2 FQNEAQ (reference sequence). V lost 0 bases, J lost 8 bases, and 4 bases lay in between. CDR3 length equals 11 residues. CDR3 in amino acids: CASSLAQEAFF. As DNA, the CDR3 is TGTGCCAGCAGCTTAGCCCAGGAAGCTTTCTTT.

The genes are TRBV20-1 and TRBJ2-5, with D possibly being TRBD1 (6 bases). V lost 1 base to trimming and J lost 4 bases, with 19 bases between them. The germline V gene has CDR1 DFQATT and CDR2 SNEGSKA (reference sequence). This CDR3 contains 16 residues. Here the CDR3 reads CSARGATGKVGETQYF. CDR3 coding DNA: TGCAGTGCTAGAGGTGCTACAGGGAAGGTCGGAGAGACCCAGTACTTC.

The CDR3 bases are TGTGCCAGCAGCTTATACCAGGGCCCCTACGAGCAGTACTTC. It encodes CASSLYQGPYEQYF. The J gene is TRBJ2-7, the V gene TRBV7-3; tentatively, D is TRBD1 (5 bases). Germline V gene sequence: CDR1 SGHTA, CDR2 FQGTGA. This CDR3 region has 14 residues. V lost 2 bases, J lost 2 bases, and 10 bases lay in between.

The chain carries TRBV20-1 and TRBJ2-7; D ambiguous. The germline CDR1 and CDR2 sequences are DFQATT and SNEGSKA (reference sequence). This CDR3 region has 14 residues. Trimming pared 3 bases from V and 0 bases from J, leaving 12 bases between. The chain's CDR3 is CSASLPVSSYEQYF. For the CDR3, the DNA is TGCAGTGCTAGTCTCCCAGTAAGCTCCTACGAGCAGTACTTC.

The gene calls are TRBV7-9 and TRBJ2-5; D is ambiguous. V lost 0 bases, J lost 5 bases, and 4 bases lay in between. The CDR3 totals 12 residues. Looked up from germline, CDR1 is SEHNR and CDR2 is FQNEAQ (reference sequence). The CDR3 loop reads CASSLAAETQYF. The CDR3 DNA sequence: TGTGCCAGCAGCTTAGCGGCGGAGACCCAGTACTTC. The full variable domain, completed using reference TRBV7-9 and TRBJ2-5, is DTGVSQNPRHKITKRGQNVTFRCDPISEHNRLYWYRQTLGQGPEFLTYFQNEAQLEKSRLLSDRFSAERPKGSFSTLEIQRTEQGDSAMYLCASSLAAETQYFGPGTRLLVL.

CDR3 amino acids: CSARALAGYNEQFF. Written as DNA, the CDR3 is TGCAGTGCTAGAGCACTAGCGGGGTACAATGAGCAGTTCTTC. J is TRBJ2-1 and V is TRBV20-1; TRBD2 matches at 10 bases. This CDR3 is 14 amino acids long. Looked up from germline, CDR1 is DFQATT and CDR2 is SNEGSKA (reference sequence). The trim removed 1 base at V and 4 bases at J, leaving 1 base unmatched.

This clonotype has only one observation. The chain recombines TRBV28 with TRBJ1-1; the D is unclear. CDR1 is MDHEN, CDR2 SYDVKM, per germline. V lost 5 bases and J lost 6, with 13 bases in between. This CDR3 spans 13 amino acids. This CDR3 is CASSPPGIPEAFF. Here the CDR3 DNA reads TGTGCCAGCAGTCCTCCGGGGATACCTGAAGCTTTCTTT.

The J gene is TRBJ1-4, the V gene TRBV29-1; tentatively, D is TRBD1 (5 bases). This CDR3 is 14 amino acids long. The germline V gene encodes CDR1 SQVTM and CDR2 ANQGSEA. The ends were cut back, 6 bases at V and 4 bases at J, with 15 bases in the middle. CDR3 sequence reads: CSVCRDGNNEKLFF. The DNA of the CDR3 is TGCAGCGTGTGCCGGGACGGAAATAATGAAAAACTGTTTTTT.

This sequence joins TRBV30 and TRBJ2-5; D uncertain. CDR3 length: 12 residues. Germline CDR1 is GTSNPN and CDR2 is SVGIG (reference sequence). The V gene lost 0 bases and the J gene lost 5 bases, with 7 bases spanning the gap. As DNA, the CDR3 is TGTGCCTGGAGTGTACACGGGGAGACCCAGTACTTC. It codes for CAWSVHGETQYF.

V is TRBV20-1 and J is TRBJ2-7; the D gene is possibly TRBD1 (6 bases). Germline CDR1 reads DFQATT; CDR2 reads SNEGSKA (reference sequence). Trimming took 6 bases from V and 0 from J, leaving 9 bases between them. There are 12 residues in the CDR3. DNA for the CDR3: TGCAGTGCGTGGACAGACTCCTACGAGCAGTACTTC. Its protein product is CSAWTDSYEQYF.

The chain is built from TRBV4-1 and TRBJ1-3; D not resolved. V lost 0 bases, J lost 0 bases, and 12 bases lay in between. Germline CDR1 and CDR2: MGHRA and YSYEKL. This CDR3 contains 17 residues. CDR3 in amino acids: CASSQDSGATSGNTIYF. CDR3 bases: TGCGCCAGCAGCCAAGATTCAGGCGCCACCTCTGGAAACACCATATATTTT.

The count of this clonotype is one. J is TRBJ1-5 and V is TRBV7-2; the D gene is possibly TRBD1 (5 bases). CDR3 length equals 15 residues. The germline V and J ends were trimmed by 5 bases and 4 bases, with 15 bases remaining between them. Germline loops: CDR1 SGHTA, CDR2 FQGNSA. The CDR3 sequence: CASSPGNNRNQPQHF. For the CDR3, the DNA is TGTGCCAGCAGCCCCGGAAACAACAGGAATCAGCCCCAGCATTTT. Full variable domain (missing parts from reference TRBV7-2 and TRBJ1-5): GAGVSQSPSNKVTEKGKDVELRCDPISGHTALYWYRQSLGQGLEFLIYFQGNSAPDKSGLPSDRFSAERTGGSVSTLTIQRTQQEDSAVYLCASSPGNNRNQPQHFGDGTRLSIL.

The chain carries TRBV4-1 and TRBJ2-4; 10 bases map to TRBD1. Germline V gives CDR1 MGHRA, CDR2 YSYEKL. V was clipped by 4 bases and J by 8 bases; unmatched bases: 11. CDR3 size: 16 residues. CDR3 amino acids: CASSPRTGQGRYIQYF. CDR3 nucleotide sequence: TGCGCCAGCAGCCCGCGGACGGGACAGGGGAGGTACATTCAGTACTTC.

The CDR3 bases are TGTGCCAGCAGAGAAACAGGATACCCGGAGACCCAGTACTTC. Protein sequence: CASRETGYPETQYF. The chain uses TRBV12-3 or TRBV12-4 and TRBJ2-5, with a possible D match to TRBD1 (5 bases). The CDR3 is 14 residues long. V was cut by 6 bases and J by 5 bases, with 16 bases left in between.

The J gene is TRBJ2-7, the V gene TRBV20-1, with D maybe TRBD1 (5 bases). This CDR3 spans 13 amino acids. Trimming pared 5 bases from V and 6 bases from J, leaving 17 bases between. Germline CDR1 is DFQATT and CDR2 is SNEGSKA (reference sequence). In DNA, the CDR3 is TGCAGTGCTCCCTCCTCTAGGGGCGGCGAGCAGTACTTC. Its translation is CSAPSSRGGEQYF.

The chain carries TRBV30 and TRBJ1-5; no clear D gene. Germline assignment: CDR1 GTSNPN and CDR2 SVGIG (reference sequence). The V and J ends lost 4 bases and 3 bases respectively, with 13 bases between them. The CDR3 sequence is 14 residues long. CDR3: CAWNAGAANQPQHF. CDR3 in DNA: TGTGCCTGGAATGCGGGTGCAGCCAATCAGCCCCAGCATTTT.

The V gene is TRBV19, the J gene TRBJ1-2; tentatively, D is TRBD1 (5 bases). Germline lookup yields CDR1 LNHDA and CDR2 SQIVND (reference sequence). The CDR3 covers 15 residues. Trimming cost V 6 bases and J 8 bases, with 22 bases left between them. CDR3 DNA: TGTGCCAGTAGCGACTACAGCCTTTCAGGGAGAGGCTACACCTTC. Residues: CASSDYSLSGRGYTF.

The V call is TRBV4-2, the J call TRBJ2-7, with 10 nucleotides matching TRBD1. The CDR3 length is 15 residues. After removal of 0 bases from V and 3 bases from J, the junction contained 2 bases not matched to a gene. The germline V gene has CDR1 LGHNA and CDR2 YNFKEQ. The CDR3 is CASSQEGQGFYEQYF. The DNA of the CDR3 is TGTGCCAGCAGCCAAGAGGGACAGGGGTTCTACGAGCAGTACTTC.

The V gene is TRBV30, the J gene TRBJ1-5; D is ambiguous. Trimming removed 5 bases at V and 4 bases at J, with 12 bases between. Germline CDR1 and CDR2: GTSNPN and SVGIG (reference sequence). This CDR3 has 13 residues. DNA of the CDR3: TGTGCCTGGGCCCTAGAACTTAATCAGCCCCAGCATTTT. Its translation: CAWALELNQPQHF.

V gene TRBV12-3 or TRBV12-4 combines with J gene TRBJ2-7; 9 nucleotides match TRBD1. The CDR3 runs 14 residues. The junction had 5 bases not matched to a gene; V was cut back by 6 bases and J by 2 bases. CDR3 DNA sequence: TGTGCCAGCAGCACCGGGACAGGGCCCTACGAGCAGTACTTC. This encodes CASSTGTGPYEQYF.

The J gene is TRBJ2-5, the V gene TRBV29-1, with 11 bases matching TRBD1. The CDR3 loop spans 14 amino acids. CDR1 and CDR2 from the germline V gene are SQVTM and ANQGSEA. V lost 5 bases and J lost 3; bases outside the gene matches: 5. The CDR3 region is CSVPGQGAEETQYF. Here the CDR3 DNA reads TGCAGCGTTCCCGGACAGGGGGCTGAAGAGACCCAGTACTTC.

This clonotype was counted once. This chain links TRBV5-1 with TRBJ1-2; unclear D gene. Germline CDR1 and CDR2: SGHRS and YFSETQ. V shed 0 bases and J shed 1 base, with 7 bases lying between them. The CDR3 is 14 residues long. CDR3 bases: TGCGCCAGCAGCTTGGACAGTAATAACTATGGCTACACCTTC. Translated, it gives CASSLDSNNYGYTF.

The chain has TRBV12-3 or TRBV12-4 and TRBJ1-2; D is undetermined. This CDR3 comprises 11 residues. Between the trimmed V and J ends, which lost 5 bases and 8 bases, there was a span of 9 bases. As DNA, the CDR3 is TGTGCCAGCAGTACATTGGGGGGCTACACCTTC. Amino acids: CASSTLGGYTF.